One sample yielded the 7 T cell receptor beta chains listed below, sequenced in a study of cytomegalovirus exposure and HLA in healthy donors. The PCR had 60 Vbeta and 13 Jbeta primers. Produced via immunoSEQ multiplex PCR; TCRdb's table is partial and in-frame only. Seen here are approximately 190,000 clones, roughly 84% observed once, and the top ten hold approximately 2.9%. The specimen sequenced was PBMCs. The receptor set was obtained from a woman aged 45 to 65 in good health and CMV-seropositive.

The J gene is TRBJ2-7, the V gene TRBV5-1; 7 nucleotides match TRBD1. The CDR3 sequence is 15 residues long. V lost 0 bases, J lost 0 bases, and 3 bases stayed unmatched. CDR1 SGHRS and CDR2 YFSETQ come from the germline V gene. The CDR3, as DNA: TGCGCCAGCAGCTTGGGGGACAGCAGCTCCTACGAGCAGTACTTC. Translating it yields CASSLGDSSSYEQYF.

This clone was recorded once. The chain uses TRBV18 and TRBJ2-2; a weak D match, TRBD1 (6 bases). This CDR3 is 17 amino acids long. V was clipped by 3 bases and J by 1 base, with 15 bases between them. Germline CDR1 reads KGHSH; CDR2 reads LQKENI. CDR3 sequence: CASSPGLRGMNTGELFF. Written as DNA, the CDR3 is TGTGCCAGCTCACCGGGGCTCAGGGGAATGAACACCGGGGAGCTGTTTTTT.

This chain uses TRBV7-9 with TRBJ2-7; 7 bases map to TRBD1. Unmatched junction bases numbered 8, after V lost 0 bases and J lost 6 bases. The CDR3 sequence is 15 residues long. The V gene's germline CDR1 is SEHNR and CDR2 FQNEAQ (reference sequence). CDR3 DNA sequence: TGTGCCAGCAGCTTAGCTGTGACAGGGTCCAGCGAGCAGTACTTC. Its protein is CASSLAVTGSSEQYF.

The rearrangement joins TRBV5-8 to TRBJ2-1, with 10 positions matching TRBD1. Trimming took 9 bases from V and 4 from J; bases not matched to a gene: 22. Per the germline V gene, CDR1 is SGHTS and CDR2 is YDEGEE. The length of the CDR3 is 19 residues. CDR3 nucleotides: TGTGCCACATATCCAAAAGGGACAGGGGAAGTCAAGGGGTACAATGAGCAGTTCTTC. Translating it yields CATYPKGTGEVKGYNEQFF. Variable domain in full (rest from reference TRBV5-8 and TRBJ2-1): EAGVTQSPTHLIKTRGQQATLRCSPISGHTSVYWYQQALGLGLQFLLWYDEGEERNRGNFPPRFSGRQFPNYSSELNVNALELEDSALYLCATYPKGTGEVKGYNEQFFGPGTRLTVL.

The J gene is TRBJ1-1, the V gene TRBV19, with D uncertain. V was shortened by 6 bases and J by 1 base, with 12 bases between the two germline ends. This CDR3 is 14 amino acids long. Germline V CDR1 and CDR2: LNHDA, SQIVND (reference sequence). CDR3: CASSHPPRNTEAFF. CDR3 DNA: TGTGCCAGTAGCCACCCCCCCAGGAACACTGAAGCTTTCTTT.

This clone was detected only once. The CDR3 loop is CASSEARTGSKYSNQPQHF. The CDR3 region has the DNA TGTGCCAGCAGTGAAGCGAGGACAGGGAGCAAGTATAGCAATCAGCCCCAGCATTTT. The chain combines TRBV2 with TRBJ1-5, with 8 bases that match TRBD1. This CDR3 comprises 19 residues. V trimming: 0 bases; J trimming: 0 bases; junction bases outside the gene matches: 10. The germline V gene encodes CDR1 SNHLY and CDR2 FYNNEI.

The gene calls are TRBV29-1 and TRBJ2-7; D might be TRBD1 (5 bases). In germline, CDR1 is SQVTM, CDR2 ANQGSEA. The CDR3 runs 12 residues. The V and J ends lost 3 bases and 0 bases respectively, with 6 bases between them. The CDR3 sequence is CSVEQGSYEQYF. CDR3 DNA sequence: TGCAGCGTTGAGCAGGGCTCCTACGAGCAGTACTTC.